This TCR beta chain appears in the sequencing data of a study of T-cell memory formation after mild COVID-19. MiXCR, run by TCRdb on the 5' RACE reads, gives a single entry per CDR3 protein. The top ten clones hold more than 0.95% of a sample with about 55,000 distinct CDR3 sequences, more than 8% of them seen once. General study findings and limits: Mainly CM and EM harbored the contracting CD4+ clones; mainly EMRA harbored the CD8+ ones. CD4/CD8 balance characterized clones contracting day 15 to 85, and CD4+ skew characterized later expanders.

There are a few counts of this clonotype. Its antigen is unidentified. The CDR3 spans 14 residues. Germline V gene data show CDR1 as MNHEY and CDR2 as SVGAGI. Trimming removed 8 bases from V and 5 bases from J, with 18 bases in between. This rearrangement joins TRBV6-5 to TRBJ2-5, with a possible D match to TRBD1 (7 bases). This TCR was sampled from a man younger than 35 who had mild COVID-19 (a few samples of this study predate the infection). Cell type and time point are not known. The sample comprised PBMCs or a T cell subset sorted from them (not recorded which). The CDR3: CASGGGDSRETQYF. The DNA for the CDR3 is TGTGCCAGCGGCGGCGGGGACAGCCGGGAGACCCAGTACTTC.